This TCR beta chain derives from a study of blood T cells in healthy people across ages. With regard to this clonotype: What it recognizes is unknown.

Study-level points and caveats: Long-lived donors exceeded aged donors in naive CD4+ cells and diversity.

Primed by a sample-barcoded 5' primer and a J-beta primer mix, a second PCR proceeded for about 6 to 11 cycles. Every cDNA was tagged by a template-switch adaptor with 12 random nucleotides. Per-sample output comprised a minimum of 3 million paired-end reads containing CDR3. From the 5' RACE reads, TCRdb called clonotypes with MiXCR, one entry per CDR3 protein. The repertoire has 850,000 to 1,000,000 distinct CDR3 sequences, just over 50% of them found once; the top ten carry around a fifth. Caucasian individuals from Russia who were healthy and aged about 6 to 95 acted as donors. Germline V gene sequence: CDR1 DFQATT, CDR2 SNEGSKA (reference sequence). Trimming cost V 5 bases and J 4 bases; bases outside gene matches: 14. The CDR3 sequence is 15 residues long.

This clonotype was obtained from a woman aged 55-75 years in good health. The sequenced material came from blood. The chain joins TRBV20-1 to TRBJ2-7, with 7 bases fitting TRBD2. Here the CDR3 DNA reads TGCAGTGCTCGACGCGTTAGGACTAGTGGGTACGAGCAGTACTTC. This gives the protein CSARRVRTSGYEQYF.